The clone carrying this T cell receptor (beta chain) was recorded only once. What it binds is unknown. These data come from a study of cytomegalovirus exposure and HLA in healthy donors. General study points: The only immune exposure information that was available was CMV serostatus.

The CDR3 totals 13 residues. The ends were cut back, 0 bases at V and 10 bases at J, with 11 bases in the middle. Germline V CDR1 and CDR2: SGDLS, YYNGEE. PCR used 60 Vbeta primers and 13 Jbeta primers. Original processing methods: It was a later analysis that counted roughly 80 million unique TCR beta chains, of which around 11 million were shared. TCRdb's copy holds only in-frame clones and misses some; the assay was immunoSEQ multiplex PCR. V and J calls and clone size come straight from that table; D and trimming were deduced from the DNA. The sample yields 150,000 to 200,000 clones, roughly four fifths seen once.

The sample was PBMCs. The chain is built from TRBV9 and TRBJ2-1; possible D gene TRBD2, 5 bases. This TCR derives from a woman aged 18-30 years in good health and CMV-seronegative. CDR3 amino acids: CASSVVSATEQFF. In DNA, the CDR3 is TGTGCCAGCAGCGTAGTTAGCGCGACAGAGCAGTTCTTC.